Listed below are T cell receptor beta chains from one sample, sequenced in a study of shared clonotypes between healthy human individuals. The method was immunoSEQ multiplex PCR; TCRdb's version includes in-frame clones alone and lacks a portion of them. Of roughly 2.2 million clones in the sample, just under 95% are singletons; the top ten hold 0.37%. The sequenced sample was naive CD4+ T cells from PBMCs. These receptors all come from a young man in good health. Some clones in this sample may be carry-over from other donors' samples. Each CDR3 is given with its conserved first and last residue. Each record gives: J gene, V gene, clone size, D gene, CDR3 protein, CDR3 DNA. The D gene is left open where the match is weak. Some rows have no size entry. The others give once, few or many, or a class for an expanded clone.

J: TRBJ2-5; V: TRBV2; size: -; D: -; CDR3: CASSEGGPIETQYF; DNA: TGTGCCAGCAGTGAGGGGGGGCCAATAGAGACCCAGTACTTC
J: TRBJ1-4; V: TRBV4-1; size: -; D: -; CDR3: CASSHYPRRRSNEKLFF; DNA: TGCGCCAGCAGCCACTACCCCCGGCGCAGGAGTAATGAAAAACTGTTTTTT
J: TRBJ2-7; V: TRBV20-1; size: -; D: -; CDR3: CSAGPYSYF; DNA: TGCAGTGCCGGACCCTACTCATACTTC
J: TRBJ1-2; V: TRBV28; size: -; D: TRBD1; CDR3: CASRMTGGPRYGYTF; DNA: TGTGCCAGCAGAATGACAGGGGGTCCCCGCTATGGCTACACCTTC
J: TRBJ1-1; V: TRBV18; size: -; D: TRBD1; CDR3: CASSSDRGTEAFF; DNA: TGTGCCAGCTCATCGGACAGGGGCACTGAAGCTTTCTTT
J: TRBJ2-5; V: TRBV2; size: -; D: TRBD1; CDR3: CASSTDRVVETQYF; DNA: TGTGCCAGCAGTACTGACAGGGTGGTCGAGACCCAGTACTTC
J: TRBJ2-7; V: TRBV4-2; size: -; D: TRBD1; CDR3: CASSQEVRQGSEQYF; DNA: TGTGCCAGCAGCCAAGAAGTCAGACAGGGTTCCGAGCAGTACTTC
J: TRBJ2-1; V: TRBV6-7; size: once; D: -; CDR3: CASPNDQRHYNEQFF; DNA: TGTGCCAGTCCGAACGACCAGCGACACTACAATGAGCAGTTCTTC
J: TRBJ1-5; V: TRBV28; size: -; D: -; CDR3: CASSLGPTRSQPQHF; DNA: TGTGCCAGCAGTTTAGGGCCCACTCGGAGCCAGCCCCAGCATTTT
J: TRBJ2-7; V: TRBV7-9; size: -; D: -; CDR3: CASSLGAEQYF; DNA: TGTGCCAGCAGCTTAGGCGCCGAGCAGTACTTC
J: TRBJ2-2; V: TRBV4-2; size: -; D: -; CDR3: CASSQDTSQNTGELFF; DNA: TGTGCCAGCAGCCAAGATACTAGCCAGAACACCGGGGAGCTGTTTTTT
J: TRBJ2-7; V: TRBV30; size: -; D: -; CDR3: CAWSVLSLPYEQYF; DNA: TGTGCCTGGAGTGTACTCTCTCTTCCCTACGAGCAGTACTTC
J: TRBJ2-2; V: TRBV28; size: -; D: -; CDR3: CASSRPPGAPTGELFF; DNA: TGTGCCAGCAGCCGGCCCCCTGGGGCGCCCACCGGGGAGCTGTTTTTT
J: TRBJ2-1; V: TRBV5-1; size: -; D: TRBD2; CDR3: CASSLDPGGGNEQFF; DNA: TGCGCCAGCAGCTTGGACCCGGGAGGGGGGAATGAGCAGTTCTTC
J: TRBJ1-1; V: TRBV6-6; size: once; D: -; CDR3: CASSYSLRREAFF; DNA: TGTGCCAGCAGTTACTCGTTGAGGCGTGAAGCTTTCTTT
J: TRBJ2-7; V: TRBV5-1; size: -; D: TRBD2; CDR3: CASSLAGPPVDYEQYF; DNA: TGCGCCAGCAGCTTAGCGGGACCCCCAGTCGACTACGAGCAGTACTTC
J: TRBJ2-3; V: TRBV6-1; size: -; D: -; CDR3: CASSELDTQYF; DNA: TGTGCCAGCAGTGAGTTAGATACGCAGTATTTT
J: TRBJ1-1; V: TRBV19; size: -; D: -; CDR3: CASSTRLNTEAFF; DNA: TGTGCCAGTAGTACACGGCTGAACACTGAAGCTTTCTTT
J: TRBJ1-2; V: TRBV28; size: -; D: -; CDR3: CASSPDRHGYTF; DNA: TGTGCCAGCAGTCCTGACAGGCATGGCTACACCTTC
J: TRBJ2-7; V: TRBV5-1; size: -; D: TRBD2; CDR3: CASSWGTSGTYEQYF; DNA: TGCGCCAGCAGCTGGGGGACTAGCGGGACCTACGAGCAGTACTTC
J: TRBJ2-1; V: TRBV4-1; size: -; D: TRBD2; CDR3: CASSQVGLAGVIEQFF; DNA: TGCGCCAGCAGCCAAGTGGGACTAGCGGGAGTCATCGAGCAGTTCTTC
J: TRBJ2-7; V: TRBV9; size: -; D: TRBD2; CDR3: CASSPWTSGSFSYEQYF; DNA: TGTGCCAGCAGCCCCTGGACTAGCGGGAGTTTCTCCTACGAGCAGTACTTC
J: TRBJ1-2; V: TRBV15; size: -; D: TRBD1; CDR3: CATSRDRDRGAYGYTF; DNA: TGTGCCACCAGCAGAGATAGGGACAGAGGGGCCTATGGCTACACCTTC
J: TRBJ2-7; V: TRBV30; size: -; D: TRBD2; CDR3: CAWSVELAGGNYEQYF; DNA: TGTGCCTGGAGTGTAGAACTAGCGGGAGGAAACTACGAGCAGTACTTC
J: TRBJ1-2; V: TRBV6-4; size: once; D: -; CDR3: CASSPDRNYGYTF; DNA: TGTGCCAGCAGTCCTGACAGAAACTATGGCTACACCTTC
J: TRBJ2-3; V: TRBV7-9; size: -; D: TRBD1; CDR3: CASSLGRGQDTQYF; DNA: TGTGCCAGCAGCTTAGGCAGGGGGCAAGATACGCAGTATTTT
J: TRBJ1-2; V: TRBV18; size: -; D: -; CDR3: CASSPSGGYTF; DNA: TGTGCCAGCTCCCCGAGCGGGGGCTACACCTTC
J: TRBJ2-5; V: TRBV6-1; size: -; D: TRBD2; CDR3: CASSEIGRIASGRGETQYF; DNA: TGTGCCAGCAGTGAAATCGGGCGGATCGCTAGCGGGAGAGGAGAGACCCAGTACTTC
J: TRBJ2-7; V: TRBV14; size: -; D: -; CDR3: CASSQPGTAFREQYF; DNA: TGTGCCAGCAGCCAACCCGGAACTGCGTTCCGCGAGCAGTACTTC
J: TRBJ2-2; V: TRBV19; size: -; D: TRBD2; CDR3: CASSIVGLAANTGELFF; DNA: TGTGCCAGTAGTATAGTTGGTCTAGCGGCAAACACCGGGGAGCTGTTTTTT
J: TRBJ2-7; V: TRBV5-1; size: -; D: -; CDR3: CASSLVGANYEQYF; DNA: TGCGCCAGCAGCTTGGTTGGGGCTAACTACGAGCAGTACTTC
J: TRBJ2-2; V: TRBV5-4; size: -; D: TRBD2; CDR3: CASTLGAGGVTGELFF; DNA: TGTGCCAGCACCCTGGGCGCGGGAGGTGTCACCGGGGAGCTGTTTTTT
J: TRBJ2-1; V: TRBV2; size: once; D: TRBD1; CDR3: CASRDRGSYNEQFF; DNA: TGTGCCAGCAGGGACAGGGGCTCCTACAATGAGCAGTTCTTC
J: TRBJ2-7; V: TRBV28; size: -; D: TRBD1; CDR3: CASTRQGAYEQYF; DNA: TGTGCCAGCACCCGACAGGGGGCCTACGAGCAGTACTTC
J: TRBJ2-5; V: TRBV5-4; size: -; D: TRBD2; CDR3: CASSFTSGRGETQYF; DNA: TGTGCCAGCAGCTTCACTAGCGGGAGGGGAGAGACCCAGTACTTC
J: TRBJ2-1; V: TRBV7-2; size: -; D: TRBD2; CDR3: CASSSPGLAGMNEQFF; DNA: TGTGCCAGCAGCTCCCCGGGACTAGCGGGAATGAATGAGCAGTTCTTC
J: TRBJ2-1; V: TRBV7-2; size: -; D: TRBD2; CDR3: CASSIRAGVDNEQFF; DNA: TGTGCCAGCAGCATAAGAGCGGGAGTCGACAATGAGCAGTTCTTC
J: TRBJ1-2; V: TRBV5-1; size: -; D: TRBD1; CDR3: CASSSGQGNYGYTF; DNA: TGCGCCAGCAGCTCCGGACAGGGAAACTATGGCTACACCTTC
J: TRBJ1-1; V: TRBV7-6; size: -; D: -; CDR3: CASSFEQNTEAFF; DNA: TGTGCCAGCAGCTTTGAACAAAACACTGAAGCTTTCTTT
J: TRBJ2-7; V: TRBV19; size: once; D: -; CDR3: CASSIAAGVYEQYF; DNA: TGTGCCAGTAGTATAGCCGCCGGGGTCTACGAGCAGTACTTC
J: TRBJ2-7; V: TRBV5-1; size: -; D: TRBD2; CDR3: CASSSTSGKTYEQYF; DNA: TGCGCCAGCAGCTCGACTAGCGGCAAAACCTACGAGCAGTACTTC
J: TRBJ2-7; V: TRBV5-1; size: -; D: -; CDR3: CASSFSFGSSYEQYF; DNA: TGCGCCAGCAGCTTCTCCTTCGGGAGCTCCTACGAGCAGTACTTC
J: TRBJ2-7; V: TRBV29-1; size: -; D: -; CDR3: CSVENGYEQYF; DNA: TGCAGCGTTGAAAACGGTTACGAGCAGTACTTC
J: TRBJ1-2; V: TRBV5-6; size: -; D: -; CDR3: CASSSGQRIYGYTF; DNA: TGTGCCAGCAGCTCAGGACAGAGGATATATGGCTACACCTTC
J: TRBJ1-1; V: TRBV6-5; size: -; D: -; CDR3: CASSYSQGANTEAFF; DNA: TGTGCCAGCAGTTACTCACAGGGAGCGAACACTGAAGCTTTCTTT
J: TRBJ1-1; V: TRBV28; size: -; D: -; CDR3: CASRSGLMNTEAFF; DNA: TGTGCCAGCAGATCGGGGCTTATGAACACTGAAGCTTTCTTT
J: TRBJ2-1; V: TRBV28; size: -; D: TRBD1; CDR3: CASSSLGDRAGNEQFF; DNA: TGTGCCAGCAGCTCCTTGGGGGACAGGGCAGGCAATGAGCAGTTCTTC
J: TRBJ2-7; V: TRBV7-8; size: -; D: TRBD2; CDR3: CASSEGLAGGTYEQYF; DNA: TGTGCCAGCAGCGAGGGACTAGCGGGAGGAACCTACGAGCAGTACTTC
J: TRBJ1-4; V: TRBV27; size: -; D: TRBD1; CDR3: CASSPGQATNEKLFF; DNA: TGTGCCAGCAGTCCAGGACAGGCAACTAATGAAAAACTGTTTTTT
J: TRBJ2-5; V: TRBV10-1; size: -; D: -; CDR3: CASSPGPQETQYF; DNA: TGCGCCAGCAGTCCCGGGCCCCAGGAGACCCAGTACTTC
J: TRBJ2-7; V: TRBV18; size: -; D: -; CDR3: CASSPWEGRPYEQYF; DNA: TGTGCCAGCTCACCATGGGAAGGGAGACCCTACGAGCAGTACTTC
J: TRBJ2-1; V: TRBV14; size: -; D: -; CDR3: CASSQVFRWDRDEQFF; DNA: TGTGCCAGCAGCCAAGTCTTTAGGTGGGACCGCGATGAGCAGTTCTTC
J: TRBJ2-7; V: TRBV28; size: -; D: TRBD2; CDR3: CASSFPIGTSTYEQYF; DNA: TGTGCCAGCAGTTTTCCCATTGGGACTAGCACGTACGAGCAGTACTTC
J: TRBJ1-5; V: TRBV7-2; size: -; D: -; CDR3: CASSPLGLGLNQPQHF; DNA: TGTGCCAGCAGCCCCCTCGGTTTGGGACTAAATCAGCCCCAGCATTTT